Reported below is one TCR beta chain. What it binds is not known. Measured with immunoSEQ multiplex PCR; TCRdb has only the in-frame clones, and not every one. The table shows about 76,000 clones, with 85% to 90% occurring only once. This sample was included in a study of OX40 agonist ivuxolimab in advanced cancers. Overall study results and limits: Among T cells, CD8+ cells averaged more expanded clones than CD4+ cells. Normalized T-cell clonal expansion was also low in some nonresponders.

The CDR3 consists of 17 residues. Deletions cut 1 base from V and 0 bases from J, with 14 bases between. Germline CDR1 KGHSH, CDR2 LQKENI. The sequence derives from an adult with an advanced solid tumor such as melanoma, head and neck, liver or kidney cancer. Sequences were derived from CD4+ or CD8+ T cells sorted from blood, sampled in a trial of the OX40 agonist ivuxolimab. The rearrangement links TRBV18 to TRBJ2-3, with D possibly being TRBD2 (6 bases). The CDR3 nucleotides read TGTGCCAGCTCACCACGGACTATTCCAACTAGCACAGATACGCAGTATTTT. Protein sequence: CASSPRTIPTSTDTQYF.